One and the same sample provided the 4 T cell receptor beta chains below, sequenced in a study of blood T cell repertoires in COVID-19. Assay: immunoSEQ multiplex PCR; the TCRdb copy retains only in-frame clones and omits some. Here the sample spans about 130,000 clones, under 85% being singletons. Sequencing was performed on peripheral blood. These receptors all come from a man aged 35 to 55 with active or convalescent COVID-19.

The chain links TRBV5-4 to TRBJ2-1; 8 positions match TRBD1. After removal of 5 bases from V and 0 bases from J, the junction contained 4 bases not matched to a gene. This CDR3 has 15 residues. CDR1 and CDR2 from the germline V gene are SGHNT and YYREEE (reference sequence). CDR3 bases: TGTGCCAGCAGGGGTGGGACAGGCTCCTACAATGAGCAGTTCTTC. As protein: CASRGGTGSYNEQFF. Supplemented by reference TRBV5-4 and TRBJ2-1, the full variable domain reads ETGVTQSPTHLIKTRGQQVTLRCSSQSGHNTVSWYQQALGQGPQFIFQYYREEENGRGNFPPRFSGLQFPNYSSELNVNALELDDSALYLCASRGGTGSYNEQFFGPGTRLTVL.

The J gene is TRBJ2-3, the V gene TRBV3-1 (or the pseudogene TRBV3-2); 8 bases map to TRBD2. Looked up from germline, CDR1 is LGHDT and CDR2 is YNNKEL (reference sequence). This CDR3 is 17 amino acids long. With 3 bases clipped from V and 4 bases from J, the junction kept 12 bases outside the gene matches. CDR3 amino acids: CASSQALARGGSDTQYF. The CDR3 DNA reads as TGTGCCAGCAGCCAGGCTCTAGCTCGGGGGGGTTCAGATACGCAGTATTTT.

The chain joins TRBV6-6 to TRBJ1-2; unclear D gene. This CDR3 is 15 amino acids long. V shed 4 bases and J shed 0 bases, with 12 bases lying between them. CDR1 and CDR2 (germline): MNHNY, SVGAGI (reference sequence). The CDR3 DNA is TGTGCCAGCAGTTCCGGGGTTAAAGCTAACTATGGCTACACCTTC. The encoded protein is CASSSGVKANYGYTF.

This clone was counted a few times. The chain employs TRBV9 and TRBJ2-5; possible D gene TRBD1, 6 bases. Per the germline V gene, CDR1 is SGDLS and CDR2 is YYNGEE. This CDR3 comprises 14 residues. V lost 0 bases to trimming and J lost 5 bases, with 11 bases between them. The CDR3 reads CASSVEGVGETQYF. CDR3 DNA: TGTGCCAGCAGCGTAGAGGGGGTAGGGGAGACCCAGTACTTC.